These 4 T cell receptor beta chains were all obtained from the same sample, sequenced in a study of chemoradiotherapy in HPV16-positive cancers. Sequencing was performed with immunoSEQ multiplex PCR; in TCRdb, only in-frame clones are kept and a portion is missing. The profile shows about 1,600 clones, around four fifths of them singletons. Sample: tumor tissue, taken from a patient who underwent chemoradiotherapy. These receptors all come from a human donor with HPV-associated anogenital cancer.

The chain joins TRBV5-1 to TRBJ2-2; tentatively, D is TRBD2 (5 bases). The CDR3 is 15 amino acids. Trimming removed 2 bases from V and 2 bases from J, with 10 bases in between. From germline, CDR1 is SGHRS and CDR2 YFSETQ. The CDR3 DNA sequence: TGCGCCAGCAGCTTTGGAGGAATCAACACCGGGGAGCTGTTTTTT. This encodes CASSFGGINTGELFF.

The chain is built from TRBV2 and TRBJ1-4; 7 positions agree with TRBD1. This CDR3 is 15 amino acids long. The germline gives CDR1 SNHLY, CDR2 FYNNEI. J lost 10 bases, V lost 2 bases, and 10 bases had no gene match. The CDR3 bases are TGTGCCAGCAGTGAAAGGGGGCAGGGGTGGGGAAAACTGTTTTTT. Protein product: CASSERGQGWGKLFF.

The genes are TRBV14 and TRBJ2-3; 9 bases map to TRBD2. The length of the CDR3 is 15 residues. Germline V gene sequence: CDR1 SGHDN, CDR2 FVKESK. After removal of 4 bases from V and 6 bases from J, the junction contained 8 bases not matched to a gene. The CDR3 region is CASSLLAGRGDTQYF. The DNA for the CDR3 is TGTGCCAGCAGCCTCCTAGCGGGACGGGGGGATACGCAGTATTTT.

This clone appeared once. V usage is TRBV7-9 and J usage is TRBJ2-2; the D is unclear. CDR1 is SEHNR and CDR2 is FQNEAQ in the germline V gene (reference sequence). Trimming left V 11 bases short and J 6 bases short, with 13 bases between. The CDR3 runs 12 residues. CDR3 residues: CAEQPGPGELFF. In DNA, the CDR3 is TGTGCCGAGCAGCCCGGGCCCGGGGAGCTGTTTTTT. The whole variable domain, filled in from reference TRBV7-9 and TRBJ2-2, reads DTGVSQNPRHKITKRGQNVTFRCDPISEHNRLYWYRQTLGQGPEFLTYFQNEAQLEKSRLLSDRFSAERPKGSFSTLEIQRTEQGDSAMYLCAEQPGPGELFFGEGSRLTVL.